This TCR beta chain was captured in a study of technical replicates of blood from a handful of donors. Repertoires were generated with immunoSEQ multiplex PCR, while TCRdb's copy carries only in-frame clones and drops some. Among 80,000 to 85,000 clones listed, around nine tenths were seen once. Germline CDR1 reads SEHNR; CDR2 reads FQNEAQ (reference sequence). The ends were cut back, 3 bases at V and 5 bases at J, with 10 bases in the middle. CDR3 length: 13 amino acids. This clone was detected only a few times. Sequencing was done on a sample of T cells isolated from PBMCs. The V call is TRBV7-9, the J call TRBJ1-2; a weak D match, TRBD1 (5 bases). This clonotype originated in a human donor in good health. In nucleotides, the CDR3 is TGTGCCAGCAGCTTTGGCCAGGGTTATGGCTACACCTTC. Amino acids: CASSFGQGYGYTF.